The clone carrying this T cell receptor (beta chain) was seen ten or more times. In germline, CDR1 is SEHNR, CDR2 FQNEAQ (reference sequence). V dropped 1 base and J dropped 10 bases, with 10 bases sitting between them. The CDR3 runs to 12 residues. The data belong to a study of early T cells in non-severe SARS-CoV-2 infection. Across the study: Sequencing of bulk RNA from unsorted whole blood was done, without chain pairing.

Unique molecular identifiers were affixed to single, distinct cDNA molecules. TCRdb re-called the 5' RACE reads with MiXCR, one entry per CDR3 protein. The repertoire holds under 85,000 distinct CDR3 sequences, 13% to 15% seen once, with 9.5% to 12% in the top ten. The J gene is TRBJ1-1, the V gene TRBV7-9; D possibly corresponds to TRBD1 (5 bases). Material: whole blood. The sequence was collected from an adult who was a healthcare worker with PCR-confirmed SARS-CoV-2 infection or an uninfected control (not recorded which). CDR3 nucleotide sequence: TGTGCCAGCAGCTTAGTTGGGGGAATAGCTTTCTTT. It codes for CASSLVGGIAFF.